This T cell receptor beta chain was recorded in a study of shared clonotypes between healthy human individuals. Study as a whole: Donor composition was two women and a few men, aged 18 to 49.

The table came from immunoSEQ multiplex PCR; TCRdb's copy has only in-frame clones and leaves some out. Among some 2,100,000 clones listed, nearly 97% were seen once. This clone was counted a single time. None of the donors, who were healthy HIV-negative adults, had recently had acute infections or vaccinations. The length of the CDR3 is 16 residues. Germline CDR1 and CDR2: MGHRA and YSYEKL. With V trimmed by 0 bases and J by 1 base, 4 bases remained unmatched. V gene TRBV4-1 combines with J gene TRBJ2-5, with 8 bases fitting TRBD1. Sample: naive CD4+ T cells sorted from blood. This sample's subset: CD45RA+ positively selected. The source is a man aged 18 to 29 in good health. The CDR3 reads CASSQDTRGPQETQYF. The DNA for the CDR3 is TGCGCCAGCAGCCAAGATACCAGGGGGCCCCAAGAGACCCAGTACTTC.